This record looks at one T cell receptor beta chain sequence and its context. Use of 60 Vbeta and 13 Jbeta primers characterized the PCR. Sequencing used immunoSEQ multiplex PCR; TCRdb keeps in-frame clones, though not all of them. In the table there are around 130,000 clones, under 90% of which are singletons. These data are taken from a study of cytomegalovirus exposure and HLA in healthy donors. CDR3 length: 15 amino acids. With V trimmed by 0 bases and J by 3 bases, 0 bases remained unmatched. Germline values: CDR1 SGHNT, CDR2 YYREEE (reference sequence). The chain carries TRBV5-4 and TRBJ2-7, with 13 nucleotides matching TRBD2. The sequencing sample was made of PBMCs. The sequence was collected from a woman aged 40-49 years in good health and CMV-seronegative. The CDR3: CASSLGTSGSYEQYF. CDR3 DNA sequence: TGTGCCAGCAGCTTGGGGACTAGCGGGAGCTACGAGCAGTACTTC.